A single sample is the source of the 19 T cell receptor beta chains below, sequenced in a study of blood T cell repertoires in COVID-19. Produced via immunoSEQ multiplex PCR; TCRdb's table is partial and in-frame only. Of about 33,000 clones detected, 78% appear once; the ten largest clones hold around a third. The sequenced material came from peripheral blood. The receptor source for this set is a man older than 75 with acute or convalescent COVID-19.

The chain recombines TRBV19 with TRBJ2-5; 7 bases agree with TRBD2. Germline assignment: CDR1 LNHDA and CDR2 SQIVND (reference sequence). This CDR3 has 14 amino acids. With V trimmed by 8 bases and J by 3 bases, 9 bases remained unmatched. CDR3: CASGEGRNEETQYF. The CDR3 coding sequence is TGTGCCAGTGGGGAGGGGCGAAACGAAGAGACCCAGTACTTC.

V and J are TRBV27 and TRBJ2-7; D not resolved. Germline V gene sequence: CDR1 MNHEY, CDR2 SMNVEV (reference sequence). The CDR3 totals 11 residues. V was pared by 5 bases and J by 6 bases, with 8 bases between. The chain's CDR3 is CASSPPLEQYF. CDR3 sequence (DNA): TGTGCCAGCAGTCCCCCCCTCGAGCAGTACTTC.

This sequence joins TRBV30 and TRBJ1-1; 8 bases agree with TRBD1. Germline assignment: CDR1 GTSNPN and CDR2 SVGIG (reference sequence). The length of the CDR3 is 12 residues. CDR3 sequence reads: CATRTGRVGAFF. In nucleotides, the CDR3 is TGTGCTACCAGGACAGGGCGAGTTGGCGCTTTCTTT.

The CDR3: CASSPGVQETQYF. In DNA form, the CDR3 reads TGTGCCAGCAGCCCGGGAGTTCAAGAGACCCAGTACTTC. The gene calls are TRBV7-7 and TRBJ2-5, with D possibly matching TRBD2 (6 bases). V lost 5 bases, J lost 2 bases, and 9 bases lay in between. The CDR3 runs to 13 residues. CDR1 SSHAT and CDR2 FNYEAQ come from the germline V gene (reference sequence).

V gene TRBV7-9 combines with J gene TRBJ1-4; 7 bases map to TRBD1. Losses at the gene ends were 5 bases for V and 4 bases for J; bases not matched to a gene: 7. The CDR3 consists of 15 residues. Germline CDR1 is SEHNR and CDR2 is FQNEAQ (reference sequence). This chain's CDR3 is CASSRGGTVNEKLFF. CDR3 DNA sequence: TGTGCCAGCAGCCGTGGGGGGACAGTTAATGAAAAACTGTTTTTT.

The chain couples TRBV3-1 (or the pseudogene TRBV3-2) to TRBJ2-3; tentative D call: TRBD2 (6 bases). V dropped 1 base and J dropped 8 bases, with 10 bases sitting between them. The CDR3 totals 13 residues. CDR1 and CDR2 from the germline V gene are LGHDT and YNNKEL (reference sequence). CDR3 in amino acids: CASSQGTTSTQYF. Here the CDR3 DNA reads TGTGCCAGCAGCCAAGGGACTACGAGTACGCAGTATTTT.

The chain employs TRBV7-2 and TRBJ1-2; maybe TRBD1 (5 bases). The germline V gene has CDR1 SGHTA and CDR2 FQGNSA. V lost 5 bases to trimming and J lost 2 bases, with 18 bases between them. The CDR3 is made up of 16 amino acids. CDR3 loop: CASSLEGGDSNYGYTF. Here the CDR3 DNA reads TGTGCCAGCAGCCTCGAAGGAGGGGACTCAAACTATGGCTACACCTTC.

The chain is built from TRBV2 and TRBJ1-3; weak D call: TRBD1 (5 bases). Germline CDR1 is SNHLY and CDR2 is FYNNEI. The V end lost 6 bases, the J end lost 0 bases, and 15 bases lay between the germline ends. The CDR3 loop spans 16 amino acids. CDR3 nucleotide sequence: TGTGCCAGCAGGCCCCCGGGGGGTCTCTCTGGAAACACCATATATTTT. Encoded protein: CASRPPGGLSGNTIYF.

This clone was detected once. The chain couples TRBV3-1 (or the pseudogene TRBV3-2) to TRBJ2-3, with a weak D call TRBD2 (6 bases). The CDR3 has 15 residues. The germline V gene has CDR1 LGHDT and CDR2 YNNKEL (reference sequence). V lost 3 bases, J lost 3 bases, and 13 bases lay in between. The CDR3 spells CASSHGSLLTDTQYF. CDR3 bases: TGTGCCAGCAGCCACGGGAGCCTGCTAACAGATACGCAGTATTTT.

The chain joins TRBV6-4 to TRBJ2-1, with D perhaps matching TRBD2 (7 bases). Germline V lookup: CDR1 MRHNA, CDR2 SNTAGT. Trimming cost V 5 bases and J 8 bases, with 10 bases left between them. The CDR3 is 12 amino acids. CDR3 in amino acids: CASSLGGDEQFF. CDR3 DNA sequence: TGTGCCAGCAGTTTAGGGGGGGATGAGCAGTTCTTC.

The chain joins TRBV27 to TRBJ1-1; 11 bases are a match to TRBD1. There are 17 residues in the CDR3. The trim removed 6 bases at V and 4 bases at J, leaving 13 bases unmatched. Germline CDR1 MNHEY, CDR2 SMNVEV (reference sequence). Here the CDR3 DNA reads TGTGCCAGCAGCCCAGGACAGGGGGCAAGAGGGGGCACTGAAGCTTTCTTT. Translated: CASSPGQGARGGTEAFF.

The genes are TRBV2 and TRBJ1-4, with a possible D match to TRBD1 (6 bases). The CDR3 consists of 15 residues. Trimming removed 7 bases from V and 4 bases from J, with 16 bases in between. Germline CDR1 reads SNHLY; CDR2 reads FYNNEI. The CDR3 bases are TGTGCCAGCATGAACAGGGACGTTGTTAATGAAAAACTGTTTTTT. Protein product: CASMNRDVVNEKLFF.

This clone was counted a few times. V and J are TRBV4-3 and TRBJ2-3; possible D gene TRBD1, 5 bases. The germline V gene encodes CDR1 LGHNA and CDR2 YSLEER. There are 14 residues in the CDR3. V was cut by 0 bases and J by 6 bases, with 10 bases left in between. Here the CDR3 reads CASSQELGRDTQYF. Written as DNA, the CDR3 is TGCGCCAGCAGCCAAGAGCTGGGGCGCGATACGCAGTATTTT.

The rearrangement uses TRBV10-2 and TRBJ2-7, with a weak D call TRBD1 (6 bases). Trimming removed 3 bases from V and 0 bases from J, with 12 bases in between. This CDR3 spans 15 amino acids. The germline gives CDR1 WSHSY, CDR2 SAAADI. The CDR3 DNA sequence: TGCGCCAGCAGTGAAGGTCAGGGGAGCTCCTACGAGCAGTACTTC. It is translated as CASSEGQGSSYEQYF.

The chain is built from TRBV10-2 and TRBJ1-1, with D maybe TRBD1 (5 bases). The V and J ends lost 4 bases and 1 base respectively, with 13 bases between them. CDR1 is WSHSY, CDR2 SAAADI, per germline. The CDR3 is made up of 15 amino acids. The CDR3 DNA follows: TGCGCCAGCAGTGTATCAGGGAGGGGGAACACTGAAGCTTTCTTT. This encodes CASSVSGRGNTEAFF.

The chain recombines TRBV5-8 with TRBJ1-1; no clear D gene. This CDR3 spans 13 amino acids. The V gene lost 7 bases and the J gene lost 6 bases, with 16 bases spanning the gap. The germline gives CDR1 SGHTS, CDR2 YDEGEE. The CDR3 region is CASRPRGRPEAFF. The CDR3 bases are TGTGCCAGCCGGCCTCGAGGGCGACCTGAAGCTTTCTTT.

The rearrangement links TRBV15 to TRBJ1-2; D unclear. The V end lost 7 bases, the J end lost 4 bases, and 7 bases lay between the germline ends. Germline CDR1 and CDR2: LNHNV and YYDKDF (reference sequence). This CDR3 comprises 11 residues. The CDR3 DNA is TGTGCCACCAAGTGGGCCTATGGCTACACCTTC. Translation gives CATKWAYGYTF.

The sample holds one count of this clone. The CDR3 spells CASSADRGVPEKLFF. In DNA form, the CDR3 reads TGTGCCAGCAGCGCGGACAGAGGGGTTCCTGAAAAACTGTTTTTT. J is TRBJ1-4 and V is TRBV11-2, with D possibly being TRBD1 (6 bases). Per germline, CDR1 SGHAT and CDR2 FQNNGV. CDR3 length: 15 amino acids. V was shortened by 5 bases and J by 7 bases, with 17 bases between the two germline ends.

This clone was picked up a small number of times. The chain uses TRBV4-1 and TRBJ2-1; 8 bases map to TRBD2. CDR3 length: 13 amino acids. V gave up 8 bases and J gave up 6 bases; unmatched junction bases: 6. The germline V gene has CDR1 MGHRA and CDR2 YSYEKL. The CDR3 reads CASRRLAGNEQFF. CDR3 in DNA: TGCGCCAGCCGTAGGCTAGCGGGCAATGAGCAGTTCTTC.